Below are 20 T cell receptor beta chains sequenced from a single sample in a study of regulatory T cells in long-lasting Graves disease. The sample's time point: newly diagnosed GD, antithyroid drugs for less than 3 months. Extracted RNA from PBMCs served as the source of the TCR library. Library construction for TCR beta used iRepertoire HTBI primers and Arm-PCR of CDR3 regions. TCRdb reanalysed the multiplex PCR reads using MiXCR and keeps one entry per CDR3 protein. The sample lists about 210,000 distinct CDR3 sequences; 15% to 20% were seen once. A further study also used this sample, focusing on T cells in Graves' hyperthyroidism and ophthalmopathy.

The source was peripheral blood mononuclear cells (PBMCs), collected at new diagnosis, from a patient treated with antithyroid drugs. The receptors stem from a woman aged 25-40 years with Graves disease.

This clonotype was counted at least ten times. The CDR3 reads CAISDGGPNTEAFF. CDR3 DNA sequence: TGTGCCATCAGTGACGGGGGCCCGAACACTGAAGCTTTCTTT. The chain couples TRBV10-3 to TRBJ1-1; D may be TRBD1 (6 bases). The CDR3 consists of 14 residues. Germline CDR1 reads ENHRY; CDR2 reads SYGVKD. The V and J ends lost 3 bases and 1 base respectively, with 9 bases between them.

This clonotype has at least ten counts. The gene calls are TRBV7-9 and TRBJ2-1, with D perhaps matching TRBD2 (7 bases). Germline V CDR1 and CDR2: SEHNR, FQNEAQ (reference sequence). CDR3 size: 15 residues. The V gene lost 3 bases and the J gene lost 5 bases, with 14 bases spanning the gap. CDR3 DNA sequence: TGTGCCAGCAGCTTTGGGGGGAGGGGGGACAATGAGCAGTTCTTC. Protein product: CASSFGGRGDNEQFF.

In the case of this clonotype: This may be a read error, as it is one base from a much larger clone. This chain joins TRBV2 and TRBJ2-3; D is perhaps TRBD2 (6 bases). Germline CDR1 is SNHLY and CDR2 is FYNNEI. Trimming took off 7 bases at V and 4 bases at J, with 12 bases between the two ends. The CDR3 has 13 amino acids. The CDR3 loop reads CASIAGPPDTQYF. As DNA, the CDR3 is TGTGCCAGCATCGCGGGACCCCCAGATACGCAGTATTTT.

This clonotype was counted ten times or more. The CDR3 loop reads CASTEGGKGGASGYTF. CDR3 DNA sequence: TGTGCCAGCACCGAAGGCGGGAAGGGGGGCGCTTCAGGCTACACCTTC. This chain connects TRBV6-2 or TRBV6-3 to TRBJ1-2; D might be TRBD1 (6 bases). Germline values: CDR1 MNHEY, CDR2 SVGEGT. Trimming removed 7 bases from V and 8 bases from J, with 26 bases in between. The length of the CDR3 is 16 residues.

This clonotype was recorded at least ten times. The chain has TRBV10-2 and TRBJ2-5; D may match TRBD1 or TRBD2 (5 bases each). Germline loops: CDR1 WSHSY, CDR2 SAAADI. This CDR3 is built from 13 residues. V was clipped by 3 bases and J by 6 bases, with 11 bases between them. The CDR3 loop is CASSDGTGKTQYF. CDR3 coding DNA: TGCGCCAGCAGTGATGGGACGGGAAAGACCCAGTACTTC.

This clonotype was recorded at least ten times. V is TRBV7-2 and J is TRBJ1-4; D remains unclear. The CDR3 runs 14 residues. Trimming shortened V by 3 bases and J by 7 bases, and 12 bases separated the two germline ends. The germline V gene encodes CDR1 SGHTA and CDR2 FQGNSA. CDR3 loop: CASSFGYSREKLFF. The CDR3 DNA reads TGTGCCAGCAGCTTTGGCTATAGTCGTGAAAAACTGTTTTTT.

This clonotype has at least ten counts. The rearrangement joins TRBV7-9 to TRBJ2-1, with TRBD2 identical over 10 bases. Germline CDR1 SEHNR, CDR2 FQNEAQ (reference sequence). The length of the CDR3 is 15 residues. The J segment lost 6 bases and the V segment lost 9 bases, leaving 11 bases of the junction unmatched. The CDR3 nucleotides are TGTGCCAGTTTTGGACTAGCGGTCCCTCTCAATGAGCAGTTCTTC. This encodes CASFGLAVPLNEQFF.

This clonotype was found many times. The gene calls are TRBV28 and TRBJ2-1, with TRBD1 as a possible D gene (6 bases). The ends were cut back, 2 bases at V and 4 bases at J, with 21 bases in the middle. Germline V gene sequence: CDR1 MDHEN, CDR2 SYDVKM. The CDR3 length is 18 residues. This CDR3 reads CASSLIGSVGARYNEQFF. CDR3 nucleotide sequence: TGTGCCAGCAGTTTAATAGGGTCGGTGGGGGCCCGGTACAATGAGCAGTTCTTC.

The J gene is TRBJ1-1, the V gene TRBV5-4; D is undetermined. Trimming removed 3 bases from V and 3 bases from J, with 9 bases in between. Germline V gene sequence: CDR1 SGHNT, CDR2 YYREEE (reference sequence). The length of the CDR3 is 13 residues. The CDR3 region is CASSSGRDTEAFF. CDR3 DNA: TGTGCCAGCAGCTCCGGACGGGACACTGAAGCTTTCTTT.

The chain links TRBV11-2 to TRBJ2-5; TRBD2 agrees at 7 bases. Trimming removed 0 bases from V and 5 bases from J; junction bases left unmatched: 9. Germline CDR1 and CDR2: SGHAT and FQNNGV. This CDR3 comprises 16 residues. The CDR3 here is CASSLDLAGVRETQYF. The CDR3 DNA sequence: TGTGCCAGCAGCTTAGACTTGGCGGGAGTCCGGGAGACCCAGTACTTC.

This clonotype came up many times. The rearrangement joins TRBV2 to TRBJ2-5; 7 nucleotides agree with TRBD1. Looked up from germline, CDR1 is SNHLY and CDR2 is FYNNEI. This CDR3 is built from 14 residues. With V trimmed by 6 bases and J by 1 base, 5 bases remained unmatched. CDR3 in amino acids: CASRPGQTQETQYF. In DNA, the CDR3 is TGTGCCAGCAGACCGGGACAGACCCAAGAGACCCAGTACTTC.

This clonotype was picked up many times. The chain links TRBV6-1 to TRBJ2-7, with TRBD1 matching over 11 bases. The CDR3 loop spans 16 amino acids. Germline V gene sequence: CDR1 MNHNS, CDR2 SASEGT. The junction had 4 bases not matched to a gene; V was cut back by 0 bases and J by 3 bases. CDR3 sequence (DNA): TGTGCCAGCAGTGAAGCTGGGGGGACAGGGGGCTACGAGCAGTACTTC. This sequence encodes CASSEAGGTGGYEQYF.

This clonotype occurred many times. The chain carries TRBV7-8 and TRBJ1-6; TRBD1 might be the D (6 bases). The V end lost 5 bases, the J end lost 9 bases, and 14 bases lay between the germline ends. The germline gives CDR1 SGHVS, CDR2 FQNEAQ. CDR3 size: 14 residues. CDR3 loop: CASSGAGAGSPLHF. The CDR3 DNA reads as TGTGCCAGCAGCGGTGCAGGGGCCGGTTCACCCCTCCACTTT. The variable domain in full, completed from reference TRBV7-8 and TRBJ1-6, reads GAGVSQSPRYKVAKRGQDVALRCDPISGHVSLFWYQQALGQGPEFLTYFQNEAQLDKSGLPSDRFFAERPEGSVSTLKIQRTQQEDSAVYLCASSGAGAGSPLHFGNGTRLTVT.

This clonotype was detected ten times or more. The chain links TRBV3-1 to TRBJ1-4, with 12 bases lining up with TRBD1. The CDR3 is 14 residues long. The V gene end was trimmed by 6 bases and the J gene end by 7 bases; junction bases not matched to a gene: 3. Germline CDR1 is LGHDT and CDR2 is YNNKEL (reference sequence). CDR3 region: CASRGTGGGEKLFF. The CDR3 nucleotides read TGTGCCAGCAGGGGGACAGGGGGCGGTGAAAAACTGTTTTTT.

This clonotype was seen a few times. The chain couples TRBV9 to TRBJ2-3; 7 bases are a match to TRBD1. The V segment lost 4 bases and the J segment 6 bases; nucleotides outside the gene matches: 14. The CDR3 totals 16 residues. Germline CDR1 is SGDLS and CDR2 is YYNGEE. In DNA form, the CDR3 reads TGTGCCAGCAGCACTACCGACAGGGCCCAATCGGATACGCAGTATTTT. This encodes CASSTTDRAQSDTQYF.

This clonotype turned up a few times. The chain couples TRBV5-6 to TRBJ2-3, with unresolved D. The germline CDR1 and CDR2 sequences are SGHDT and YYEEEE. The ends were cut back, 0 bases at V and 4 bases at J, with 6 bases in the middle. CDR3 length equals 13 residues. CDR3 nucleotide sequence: TGTGCCAGCAGCTTGGACGGCCCAGATACGCAGTATTTT. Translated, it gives CASSLDGPDTQYF.

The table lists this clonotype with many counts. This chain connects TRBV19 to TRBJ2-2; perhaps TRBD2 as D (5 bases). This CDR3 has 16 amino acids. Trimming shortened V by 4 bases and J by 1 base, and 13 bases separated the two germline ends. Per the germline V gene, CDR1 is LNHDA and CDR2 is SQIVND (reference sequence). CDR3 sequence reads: CASSKNRAGNTGELFF. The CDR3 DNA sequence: TGTGCCAGTAGTAAGAACCGGGCGGGGAACACCGGGGAGCTGTTTTTT.

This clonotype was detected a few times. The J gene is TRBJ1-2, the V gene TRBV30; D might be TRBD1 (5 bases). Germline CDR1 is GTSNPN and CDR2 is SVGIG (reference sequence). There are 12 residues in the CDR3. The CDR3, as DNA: TGTGCATCCTCGGGGGGGACCTATGGCTACACCTTC. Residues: CASSGGTYGYTF.

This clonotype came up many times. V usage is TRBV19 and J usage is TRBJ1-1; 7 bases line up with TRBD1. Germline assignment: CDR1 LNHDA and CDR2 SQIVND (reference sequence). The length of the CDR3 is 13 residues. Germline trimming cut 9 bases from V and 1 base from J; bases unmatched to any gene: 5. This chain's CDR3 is CASARDRNTEAFF. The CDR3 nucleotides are TGTGCCAGCGCGCGGGACAGGAACACTGAAGCTTTCTTT.

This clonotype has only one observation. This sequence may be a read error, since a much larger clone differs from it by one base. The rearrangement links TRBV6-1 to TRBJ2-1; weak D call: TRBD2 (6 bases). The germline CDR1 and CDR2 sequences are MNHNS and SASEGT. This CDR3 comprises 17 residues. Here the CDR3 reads CVSSPQFSGTPYNEQFF. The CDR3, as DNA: TGTGTCAGCAGTCCCCAATTCTCCGGGACTCCCTACAATGAGCAGTTCTTC.